This T cell receptor beta chain was observed in a study of cytomegalovirus exposure and HLA in healthy donors. Whole-study results and caveats: In a later analysis, a missense DCLRE1C variant was linked to TCR beta V- and J-gene trimming. Common viral pathogens seemed to be connected with several of the most significant clusters, according to a later analysis.

As for this clone: Its target is not known.

The CDR3 is made up of 12 amino acids. Germline V CDR1 and CDR2: SGHRS, YFSETQ. The ends were cut back, 0 bases at V and 8 bases at J, with 8 bases in the middle. Researchers ran the PCR with 60 Vbeta and 13 Jbeta primers. As handled by the study authors: As a later analysis found, there were 80 million or so unique TCR beta chains, of which around 9.9 million were shared. Here immunoSEQ multiplex PCR was the method, and the copy in TCRdb shows in-frame clones only, minus some. V, J and clone size were drawn from that table, and D and trimming were deduced from the DNA. The profile covers about 80,000 clones, with approximately 80% appearing a single time and 20% to 25% taken by the ten largest. At the time of sampling, donors were nominally healthy, though unrecorded immune exposures were likely.

The chain joins TRBV5-1 to TRBJ1-2; possible D gene TRBD1, 6 bases. The specimen was PBMCs. The receptor's source is a woman aged 50 to 65 in good health and CMV-seropositive. This CDR3 is CASSLGQGGYTF. In DNA form, the CDR3 reads TGCGCCAGCAGCTTGGGTCAGGGGGGCTACACCTTC.